These 21 T cell receptor beta chains came from one sample sequenced in a study of blood T cell repertoires in COVID-19. Clones were read by immunoSEQ multiplex PCR, and TCRdb kept only the in-frame ones, dropping some. There are about 140,000 clones in the sample; roughly 81% occur only once, and 2% to 3% lies in the top ten. The specimen sequenced was peripheral blood. The source is a human donor with acute or convalescent COVID-19. The donor label of this sample is uncertain.

J is TRBJ2-5 and V is TRBV7-2, with 9 bases matching TRBD2. From germline, CDR1 is SGHTA and CDR2 FQGNSA. CDR3 length equals 17 residues. J lost 5 bases, V lost 0 bases, and 10 bases had no gene match. The CDR3 loop reads CASSLALRGLAGETQYF. CDR3 sequence (DNA): TGTGCCAGCAGCTTAGCGCTAAGGGGACTAGCTGGGGAGACCCAGTACTTC.

This CDR3 reads CASSLIHRGKGETQYF. CDR3 sequence (DNA): TGTGCCAGCTCATTGATTCACAGGGGAAAAGGAGAGACCCAGTACTTC. The gene calls are TRBV18 and TRBJ2-5; TRBD1 matches 7 bases. The CDR3 is 16 residues long. CDR1 and CDR2 from the germline V gene are KGHSH and LQKENI. The V and J ends lost 5 bases and 4 bases, in that order; junction bases with no gene match: 13.

The chain's CDR3 is CASSLAEVSNQPQHF. The CDR3 nucleotides are TGTGCCAGCAGCTTGGCCGAGGTTAGCAATCAGCCCCAGCATTTT. The genes are TRBV5-5 and TRBJ1-5; the D is unclear. The CDR3 has 15 residues. Germline lookup yields CDR1 SGHKS and CDR2 YYEKEE (reference sequence). Deletions cut 0 bases from V and 0 bases from J, with 7 bases between.

The V and J genes are TRBV15 and TRBJ1-1, with unresolved D. The germline gives CDR1 LNHNV, CDR2 YYDKDF (reference sequence). The germline V and J ends were trimmed by 2 bases and 5 bases, with 18 bases remaining between them. The CDR3 is 16 amino acids. The CDR3 is CATSRTREFPTTEAFF. As DNA, the CDR3 is TGTGCCACCAGCAGAACAAGGGAGTTCCCCACGACTGAAGCTTTCTTT.

Comment on this clone: At one end the junction does not follow the germline gene, possibly because of a read error. The J gene is TRBJ2-2, the V gene TRBV2, with D maybe TRBD2 (5 bases). Germline CDR1 SNHLY, CDR2 FYNNEI. This CDR3 comprises 15 residues. CDR3 region: CASGGRGRNTGKLFF. CDR3 sequence (DNA): TGTGCCAGCGGTGGACGCGGGCGTAACACCGGGAAGCTGTTTTTT.

The rearrangement uses TRBV10-3 and TRBJ1-2; TRBD1 agrees at 7 bases. The CDR3 has 12 amino acids. Per germline, CDR1 ENHRY and CDR2 SYGVKD. V shed 10 bases, J shed 3 bases, and the junction held 5 bases outside the gene matches. The CDR3 spells CANQGDHYGYTF. Written as DNA, the CDR3 is TGTGCCAACCAGGGGGACCACTATGGCTACACCTTC.

The chain combines TRBV4-3 with TRBJ1-2; 8 bases are a match to TRBD1. Germline-derived CDR1 and CDR2 are LGHNA and YSLEER. The CDR3 has 15 residues. The junction had 4 bases not matched to a gene; V was cut back by 1 base and J by 3 bases. The CDR3 reads CASSQVPTGDYGYTF. Written as DNA, the CDR3 is TGCGCCAGCAGCCAAGTACCGACAGGGGACTATGGCTACACCTTC.

The chain is built from TRBV4-2 and TRBJ2-5, with 7 positions matching TRBD1. V shed 4 bases, J shed 4 bases, and the junction held 12 bases outside the gene matches. Germline V gene data show CDR1 as LGHNA and CDR2 as YNFKEQ. The CDR3 has 16 amino acids. CDR3 loop: CASSPWKDRSVETQYF. CDR3 DNA: TGTGCCAGCAGCCCCTGGAAGGACAGGTCGGTAGAGACCCAGTACTTC.

The chain is built from TRBV7-2 and TRBJ1-1; no definite D call. V lost 3 bases to trimming and J lost 3 bases, with 8 bases between them. Germline values: CDR1 SGHTA, CDR2 FQGNSA. The CDR3 runs to 13 residues. Here the CDR3 reads CASSFSGDTEAFF. The CDR3 nucleotides read TGTGCCAGCAGCTTCTCCGGGGACACTGAAGCTTTCTTT.

CDR3 nucleotides: TGTGCCAGCAGTTTGCGACAGGGCCCAGAGACCCAGTACTTC. Amino acid sequence: CASSLRQGPETQYF. The rearrangement links TRBV27 to TRBJ2-5; the match to TRBD1 covers 7 bases. Per germline, CDR1 MNHEY and CDR2 SMNVEV (reference sequence). The V and J ends lost 3 bases and 4 bases, in that order; junction bases with no gene match: 5. CDR3 length: 14 amino acids.

The CDR3 reads CAISESTQGGYGYTF. The CDR3 bases are TGTGCCATCAGTGAGTCGACGCAGGGTGGCTATGGCTACACCTTC. This chain links TRBV10-3 with TRBJ1-2; maybe TRBD1 (5 bases). CDR1 is ENHRY, CDR2 SYGVKD, per germline. The V gene lost 0 bases and the J gene lost 4 bases, with 12 bases spanning the gap. The CDR3 length is 15 residues.

This chain joins TRBV7-2 and TRBJ1-1; a possible D gene is TRBD1 (6 bases). Between the trimmed V and J ends, which lost 4 bases and 5 bases, there was a span of 17 bases. CDR1 and CDR2 (germline): SGHTA, FQGNSA. The CDR3 contains 15 residues. The CDR3 DNA sequence: TGTGCCAGCAGCTCCGGACGGACCAGGGGTACTGAAGCTTTCTTT. Translated: CASSSGRTRGTEAFF.

This clone was detected only a few times. The chain recombines TRBV5-1 with TRBJ1-2; TRBD1 matches at 9 bases. Germline V gene data show CDR1 as SGHRS and CDR2 as YFSETQ. This CDR3 is built from 14 residues. Trimming took 3 bases from V and 5 from J; bases not matched to a gene: 5. CDR3 sequence (DNA): TGCGCCAGCAGCTCTTCCGGGACAGGGTATGGCTACACCTTC. It specifies CASSSSGTGYGYTF.

This chain links TRBV24-1 with TRBJ2-2; TRBD1 matches at 8 bases. Germline trimming cut 7 bases from V and 1 base from J; bases unmatched to any gene: 4. The germline V gene has CDR1 KGHDR and CDR2 SFDVKD. The CDR3 length is 15 residues. The CDR3 loop reads CATSPGTGNTGELFF. The CDR3, as DNA: TGTGCCACCAGCCCCGGGACAGGGAACACCGGGGAGCTGTTTTTT.

CDR3 amino acids: CASSLSQERGYTF. The CDR3 DNA is TGTGCCAGCAGTTTATCACAGGAGAGGGGCTACACCTTC. The gene calls are TRBV28 and TRBJ1-2; D possibly corresponds to TRBD1 (5 bases). This CDR3 region has 13 residues. Germline values: CDR1 MDHEN, CDR2 SYDVKM. Deletions cut 1 base from V and 8 bases from J, with 11 bases between.

A single count supports this clone. V usage is TRBV4-2 and J usage is TRBJ2-3; D unclear. The CDR3 has 15 amino acids. The ends were cut back, 0 bases at V and 0 bases at J, with 7 bases in the middle. CDR1 is LGHNA, CDR2 YNFKEQ, per germline. CDR3 sequence: CASSQESESTDTQYF. The CDR3 DNA follows: TGTGCCAGCAGCCAAGAGTCGGAGAGCACAGATACGCAGTATTTT.

Notes on this clone: The DNA is left out, because the CDR3 cannot be placed on it with certainty; the CDR3 is given as TCRdb lists it. The chain employs TRBV3-1 (or the pseudogene TRBV3-2) and TRBJ1-2. Germline V lookup: CDR1 LGHDT, CDR2 YNNKEL (reference sequence). The CDR3 length equals 12 residues, ends included. CDR3 sequence reads: CASSQDVGAGTF.

This chain links TRBV12-5 with TRBJ2-1, with D perhaps TRBD2 (6 bases). Germline V gene sequence: CDR1 LGHNT, CDR2 FRNRAP. This CDR3 has 15 amino acids. V lost 1 base and J lost 12, with 19 bases in between. CDR3: CASGLATSQHTRQFF. CDR3 DNA sequence: TGTGCTAGTGGTTTGGCGACTAGTCAACACACCCGGCAGTTCTTC.

About this clone itself: A read error may account for a junction end that differs from germline. This sequence joins TRBV19 and TRBJ1-3; D uncertain. The CDR3 has 16 residues. CDR1 and CDR2 (germline): LNHDA, SQIVND (reference sequence). DNA for the CDR3: TGTGCCAGTAGTATCTCCCAGGCCACCTCTGGAAGCACCATATATTTT. Translated: CASSISQATSGSTIYF.

The chain links TRBV6-6 to TRBJ1-3; D is uncertain. Germline values: CDR1 MNHNY, CDR2 SVGAGI (reference sequence). The CDR3 extends over 12 amino acids. Trimming stripped 7 bases from V and 8 bases from J, with 12 bases between. CDR3 amino acids: CASTYSGDTIYF. In nucleotides, the CDR3 is TGTGCCAGCACCTACAGTGGTGACACCATATATTTT.

This clone has only a few counts. The J gene is TRBJ2-1, the V gene TRBV30; 9 bases match TRBD2. CDR1 is GTSNPN, CDR2 SVGIG, per germline (reference sequence). CDR3 length equals 17 residues. With V trimmed by 3 bases and J by 0 bases, 9 bases remained unmatched. The CDR3 is CAWRLGSSGSSYNEQFF. CDR3 in DNA: TGTGCCTGGAGACTGGGAAGTAGCGGGAGCTCCTACAATGAGCAGTTCTTC.